The 19 T cell receptor beta chains below all came from one sample that was sequenced in a study of PD-1 blockade in classical Hodgkin lymphoma. This table comes from immunoSEQ multiplex PCR, and its TCRdb copy is limited to in-frame clones, with some not included. The table shows approximately 100,000 clones, with approximately 90% occurring only once. With no exception, relapse followed autologous stem cell transplantation in all patients, and brentuximab vedotin exposure varied. Here the sequenced sample was peripheral blood mononuclear cells (PBMCs), taken before the second cycle of nivolumab. The receptors here all came from a human donor with classical Hodgkin lymphoma.

The genes are TRBV7-2 and TRBJ1-2, with unresolved D. Germline V gene lookup returns CDR1 SGHTA and CDR2 FQGNSA. V was pared by 2 bases and J by 0 bases, with 22 bases between. This CDR3 contains 19 residues. The CDR3 spells CASSLRIGGGFPTNYGYTF. DNA for the CDR3: TGTGCCAGCAGCTTAAGGATTGGTGGAGGGTTCCCTACTAACTATGGCTACACCTTC.

Written as DNA, the CDR3 is TGTGCCAGCAGTTTATCGATGAGACAAGAGACCCAGTACTTC. As protein: CASSLSMRQETQYF. The chain recombines TRBV27 with TRBJ2-5; no clear D gene. Trimming shortened V by 0 bases and J by 2 bases, and 7 bases separated the two germline ends. The V gene's germline CDR1 is MNHEY and CDR2 SMNVEV (reference sequence). The length of the CDR3 is 14 residues.

In DNA, the CDR3 is TGTGCCAGCAGCGTATTCCGAGTCCAGCATTTT. Amino acid sequence: CASSVFRVQHF. The J gene is TRBJ1-5, the V gene TRBV9; D is unclear. The CDR3 spans 11 residues. Germline V gene lookup returns CDR1 SGDLS and CDR2 YYNGEE. V was cut by 1 base and J by 12 bases, with 8 bases left in between.

The chain has TRBV27 and TRBJ1-4; 8 bases agree with TRBD1. The CDR3 has 16 amino acids. Trimming took 5 bases from V and 6 from J; bases not matched to a gene: 11. The germline CDR1 and CDR2 sequences are MNHEY and SMNVEV (reference sequence). The CDR3 DNA is TGTGCCAGCAGTACCCCTACAGGGGGGAGGTATGAAAAACTGTTTTTT. This gives the protein CASSTPTGGRYEKLFF.

This chain connects TRBV6-1 to TRBJ2-2; 7 bases align to TRBD2. The CDR3 runs 15 residues. V shed 8 bases and J 4 bases; nucleotides not matched to a gene: 10. Germline CDR1 MNHNS, CDR2 SASEGT. DNA of the CDR3: TGTGCCAGCTCGGGAGGCCGGACGTGCACCGGGGAGCTGTTTTTT. The encoded protein is CASSGGRTCTGELFF.

The chain employs TRBV5-6 and TRBJ2-7, with no clear D. The germline V gene encodes CDR1 SGHDT and CDR2 YYEEEE. The CDR3 totals 14 residues. The V and J ends lost 1 base and 4 bases respectively, with 12 bases between them. CDR3: CASSLPQFPYEQYF. The CDR3 DNA reads TGTGCCAGCAGCTTGCCACAGTTTCCTTACGAGCAGTACTTC.

The V gene is TRBV7-9, the J gene TRBJ1-3, with 7 nucleotides matching TRBD1. Germline lookup yields CDR1 SEHNR and CDR2 FQNEAQ (reference sequence). With V trimmed by 0 bases and J by 4 bases, 9 bases remained unmatched. This CDR3 is 17 amino acids long. The CDR3 DNA reads TGTGCCAGCAGCTTAGCGCTTTCAGGGACAGAAGGAAACACCATATATTTT. Its protein is CASSLALSGTEGNTIYF. The variable domain in full, completed from reference TRBV7-9 and TRBJ1-3, reads DTGVSQNPRHKITKRGQNVTFRCDPISEHNRLYWYRQTLGQGPEFLTYFQNEAQLEKSRLLSDRFSAERPKGSFSTLEIQRTEQGDSAMYLCASSLALSGTEGNTIYFGEGSWLTVV.

This chain uses TRBV7-2 with TRBJ2-5; D is tentatively TRBD1 or TRBD2 (5 bases each). Germline V gene sequence: CDR1 SGHTA, CDR2 FQGNSA. The CDR3 runs to 16 residues. Trimming stripped 2 bases from V and 3 bases from J, with 16 bases between. The DNA for the CDR3 is TGTGCCAGCAGCTTAAGACCGGGGCCCGGAAAAGAGACCCAGTACTTC. Translated: CASSLRPGPGKETQYF.

The chain uses TRBV7-8 and TRBJ1-1; D might be TRBD1 (5 bases). V gave up 2 bases and J gave up 1 base, with 11 bases separating them. This CDR3 is built from 15 residues. The germline V gene has CDR1 SGHVS and CDR2 FQNEAQ. The CDR3 is CASSLMGVANTEAFF. The CDR3 DNA follows: TGTGCCAGCAGCTTAATGGGGGTTGCGAACACTGAAGCTTTCTTT.

This rearrangement joins TRBV28 to TRBJ1-1; TRBD1 aligns across 7 bases. Germline lookup yields CDR1 MDHEN and CDR2 SYDVKM. V was pared by 5 bases and J by 5 bases, with 8 bases of the junction left unmatched. CDR3 length: 14 amino acids. The CDR3 loop is CASSTDRFETEAFF. The DNA for the CDR3 is TGTGCCAGCAGTACGGACAGGTTCGAAACTGAAGCTTTCTTT.

This clone appeared once. The J gene is TRBJ2-3, the V gene TRBV27; TRBD2 aligns across 10 bases. The CDR3 contains 16 residues. Germline V gene sequence: CDR1 MNHEY, CDR2 SMNVEV (reference sequence). V shed 5 bases and J 4 bases; nucleotides not matched to a gene: 9. The CDR3 here is CASSLVLAGDADTQYF. The CDR3 DNA follows: TGTGCCAGCAGTCTGGTTCTAGCGGGGGATGCAGATACGCAGTATTTT.

The rearrangement joins TRBV19 to TRBJ1-5; 7 nucleotides line up with TRBD1. Looked up from germline, CDR1 is LNHDA and CDR2 is SQIVND (reference sequence). The V and J ends lost 7 bases and 4 bases, in that order; junction bases with no gene match: 7. This CDR3 comprises 14 residues. The CDR3 spells CASTHGTENQPQHF. The CDR3 DNA reads TGTGCCAGTACCCATGGGACAGAAAATCAGCCCCAGCATTTT.

DNA for the CDR3: TGTGCCAGCACACGGGGCCAAGAGACCCAGTACTTC. Translating it yields CASTRGQETQYF. V gene TRBV6-1 combines with J gene TRBJ2-5; D is perhaps TRBD2 (5 bases). The CDR3 is 12 residues long. Trimming pared 7 bases from V and 1 base from J, leaving 7 bases between. Germline loops: CDR1 MNHNS, CDR2 SASEGT.

The chain's CDR3 is CASSFGGMKRETQYF. In DNA, the CDR3 is TGTGCCAGCAGCTTTGGGGGCATGAAAAGGGAGACCCAGTACTTC. The chain is built from TRBV7-2 and TRBJ2-5; weak D call: TRBD1 (6 bases). V gave up 3 bases and J gave up 5 bases, with 16 bases separating them. CDR1 is SGHTA, CDR2 FQGNSA, per germline. CDR3 length: 15 residues. Full variable domain (remainder filled in from reference TRBV7-2 and TRBJ2-5): GAGVSQSPSNKVTEKGKDVELRCDPISGHTALYWYRQSLGQGLEFLIYFQGNSAPDKSGLPSDRFSAERTGGSVSTLTIQRTQQEDSAVYLCASSFGGMKRETQYFGPGTRLLVL.

This clone was counted between two and nine times. The J gene is TRBJ1-1, the V gene TRBV28; TRBD1 might be the D (6 bases). The CDR3 contains 15 residues. The germline V and J ends were trimmed by 4 bases and 1 base, with 13 bases remaining between them. CDR1 and CDR2 from the germline V gene are MDHEN and SYDVKM. CDR3: CASSSRQAQNTEAFF. CDR3 sequence (DNA): TGTGCCAGCAGTTCCCGACAGGCACAGAACACTGAAGCTTTCTTT.

DNA for the CDR3: TGTGCCAGTGGAGGGCAGCCGAACACTGAAGCTTTCTTT. Translating it yields CASGGQPNTEAFF. This chain links TRBV19 with TRBJ1-1; D is uncertain. The V and J ends lost 8 bases and 1 base respectively, with 11 bases between them. The CDR3 consists of 13 residues. CDR1 and CDR2 from the germline V gene are LNHDA and SQIVND (reference sequence).

The CDR3 loop reads CASSIPRDEQFF. In nucleotides, the CDR3 is TGTGCCAGCAGCATTCCTAGGGATGAGCAGTTCTTC. This chain uses TRBV9 with TRBJ2-1, with D unresolved. Per germline, CDR1 SGDLS and CDR2 YYNGEE. The CDR3 totals 12 residues. Trimming removed 4 bases from V and 8 bases from J, with 10 bases in between.

J is TRBJ2-7 and V is TRBV7-2, with TRBD1 matching over 9 bases. The germline V gene has CDR1 SGHTA and CDR2 FQGNSA. Losses at the gene ends were 5 bases for V and 3 bases for J; bases not matched to a gene: 8. The CDR3 extends over 15 amino acids. The CDR3 nucleotides are TGTGCCAGCAGCCTCGGGACAGGGTTAGGCTACGAGCAGTACTTC. It encodes CASSLGTGLGYEQYF.

Comment on this clone: This CDR3 is also generated by other DNA sequences in the sample. The gene calls are TRBV7-2 and TRBJ2-7; no clear D. The CDR3 is 14 residues long. The V gene's germline CDR1 is SGHTA and CDR2 FQGNSA. The germline V and J ends were trimmed by 0 bases and 0 bases, with 6 bases remaining between them. The CDR3, as DNA: TGTGCCAGCAGCTTAGCCGGAAGCTCCTACGAGCAGTACTTC. It is translated as CASSLAGSSYEQYF.